This T cell receptor (beta chain) was recovered during a study of control samples from healthy donors and cancer patients. The CDR3 contains 17 residues. Germline values: CDR1 MGHRA, CDR2 YSYEKL. The V and J ends lost 1 base and 4 bases respectively, with 17 bases between them. TCRdb keeps only in-frame clones here, not all; method: immunoSEQ multiplex PCR. The table lists roughly 120,000 clones, approximately 94% of them singletons. Sequencing was performed on blood. This chain connects TRBV4-1 to TRBJ2-1; D gene uncertain. The receptor was derived from a young man in good health. The CDR3 is CASSQVPFQPQYNEQFF. The CDR3 DNA reads as TGCGCCAGCAGCCAAGTTCCTTTCCAGCCCCAATACAATGAGCAGTTCTTC.